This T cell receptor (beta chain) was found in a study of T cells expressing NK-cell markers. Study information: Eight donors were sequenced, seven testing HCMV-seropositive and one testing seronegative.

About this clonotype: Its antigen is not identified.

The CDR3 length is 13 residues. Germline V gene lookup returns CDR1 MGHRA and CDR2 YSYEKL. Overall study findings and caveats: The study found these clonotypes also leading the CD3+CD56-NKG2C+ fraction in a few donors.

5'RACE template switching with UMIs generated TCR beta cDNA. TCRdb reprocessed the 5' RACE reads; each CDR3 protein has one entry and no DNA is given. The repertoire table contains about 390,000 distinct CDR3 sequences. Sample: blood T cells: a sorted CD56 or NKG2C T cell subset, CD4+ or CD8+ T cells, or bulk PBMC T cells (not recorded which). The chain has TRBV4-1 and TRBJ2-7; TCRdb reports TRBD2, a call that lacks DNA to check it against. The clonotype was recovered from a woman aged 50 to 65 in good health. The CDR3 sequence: CASRGLASPEQYF.